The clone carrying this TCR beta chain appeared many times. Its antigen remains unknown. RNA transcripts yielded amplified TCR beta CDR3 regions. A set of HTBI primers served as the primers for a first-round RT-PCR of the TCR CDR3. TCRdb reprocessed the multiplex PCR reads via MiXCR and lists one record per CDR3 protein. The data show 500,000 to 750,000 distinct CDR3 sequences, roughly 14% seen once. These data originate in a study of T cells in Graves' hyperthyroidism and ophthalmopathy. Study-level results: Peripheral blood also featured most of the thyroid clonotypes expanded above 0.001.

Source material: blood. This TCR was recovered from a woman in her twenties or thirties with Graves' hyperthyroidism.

The CDR3 region is CASSVGDRVPDTQYF. The CDR3 DNA follows: TGCGCCAGCAGTGTGGGGGACCGTGTCCCAGATACGCAGTATTTT. The J gene is TRBJ2-3, the V gene TRBV10-1; D is possibly TRBD1 or TRBD2 (5 bases each). The V gene lost 4 bases and the J gene lost 4 bases, with 15 bases spanning the gap. This CDR3 has 15 residues. CDR1 is WNHNN and CDR2 is SYGVQD in the germline V gene (reference sequence).